This T cell receptor beta chain was profiled in a study of cytomegalovirus exposure and HLA in healthy donors. Germline values: CDR1 KGHSH, CDR2 LQKENI. The CDR3 is made up of 18 amino acids. The ends lost 5 bases at V and 0 bases at J; junction bases unmatched: 6. PCR used 60 Vbeta primers and 13 Jbeta primers. The assay was immunoSEQ multiplex PCR, and TCRdb's table has in-frame clones only and misses some. Of about 93,000 clones listed, just under 80% are singletons. With respect to this clone: Its antigen is as yet unknown.

Whole-study findings and limits: Highest at DRB1 and lowest at HLA-C, TCR association rates differed among HLA loci in a later analysis. Reports described diagnosis of cytomegalovirus status by the classifier as highly specific and sensitive.

The clonotype comes from a woman between 40 and 50 years old in good health and CMV-seronegative. The rearrangement links TRBV18 to TRBJ2-1; 14 bases are shared with TRBD2. Sequenced input: PBMCs. The CDR3 sequence is CASSRLAGGPGSYNEQFF. The CDR3 DNA reads as TGTGCCAGCTCAAGACTAGCGGGAGGGCCAGGCTCCTACAATGAGCAGTTCTTC.